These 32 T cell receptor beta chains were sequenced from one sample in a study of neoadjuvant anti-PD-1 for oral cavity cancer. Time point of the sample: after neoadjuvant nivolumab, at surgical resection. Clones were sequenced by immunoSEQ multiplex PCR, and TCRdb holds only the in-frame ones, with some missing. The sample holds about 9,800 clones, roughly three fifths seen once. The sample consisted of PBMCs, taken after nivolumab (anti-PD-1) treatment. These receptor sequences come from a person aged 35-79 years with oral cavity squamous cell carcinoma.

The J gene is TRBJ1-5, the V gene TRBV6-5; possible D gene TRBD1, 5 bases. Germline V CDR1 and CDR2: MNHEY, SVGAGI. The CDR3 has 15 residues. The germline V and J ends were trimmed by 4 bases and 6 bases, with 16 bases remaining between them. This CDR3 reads CASSSRGGGVQPQHF. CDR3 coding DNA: TGTGCCAGCAGTTCACGAGGTGGAGGGGTTCAGCCCCAGCATTTT.

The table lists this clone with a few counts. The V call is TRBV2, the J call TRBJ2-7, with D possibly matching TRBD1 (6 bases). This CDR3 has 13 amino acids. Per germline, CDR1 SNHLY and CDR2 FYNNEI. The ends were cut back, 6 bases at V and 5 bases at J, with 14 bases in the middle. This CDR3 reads CASSATGRDEQYF. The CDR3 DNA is TGTGCCAGCAGCGCTACAGGGCGCGACGAGCAGTACTTC.

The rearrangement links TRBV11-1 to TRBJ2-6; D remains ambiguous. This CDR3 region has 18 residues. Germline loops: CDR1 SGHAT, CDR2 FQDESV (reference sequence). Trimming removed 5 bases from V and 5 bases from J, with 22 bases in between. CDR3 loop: CASSRRHRRQSRANVLTF. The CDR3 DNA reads TGTGCCAGCAGCCGCAGGCATAGGCGACAAAGTCGGGCCAACGTCCTGACTTTC. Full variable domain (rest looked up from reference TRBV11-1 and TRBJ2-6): EAEVAQSPRYKITEKSQAVAFWCDPISGHATLYWYRQILGQGPELLVQFQDESVVDDSQLPKDRFSAERLKGVDSTLKIQPAELGDSAMYLCASSRRHRRQSRANVLTFGAGSRLTVL.

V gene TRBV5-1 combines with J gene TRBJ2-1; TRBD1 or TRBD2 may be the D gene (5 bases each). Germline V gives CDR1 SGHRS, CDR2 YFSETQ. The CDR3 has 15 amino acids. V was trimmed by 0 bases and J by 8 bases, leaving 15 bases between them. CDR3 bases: TGCGCCAGCAGCTTGGATGTGGCCCGGGGCGATGAGCAGTTCTTC. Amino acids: CASSLDVARGDEQFF.

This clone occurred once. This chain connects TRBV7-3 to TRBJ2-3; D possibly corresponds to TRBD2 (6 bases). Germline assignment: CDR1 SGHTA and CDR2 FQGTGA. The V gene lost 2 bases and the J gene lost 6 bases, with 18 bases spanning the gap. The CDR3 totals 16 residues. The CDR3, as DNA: TGTGCCAGCAGCTTAGGATCGGGAGCGTCCCCCGATACGCAGTATTTT. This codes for CASSLGSGASPDTQYF.

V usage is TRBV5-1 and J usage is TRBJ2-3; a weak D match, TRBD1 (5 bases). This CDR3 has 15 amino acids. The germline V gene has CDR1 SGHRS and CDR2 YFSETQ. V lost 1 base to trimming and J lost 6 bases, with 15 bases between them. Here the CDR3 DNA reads TGCGCCAGCAGCTTGTGGGCAGGGCGAAGGGATACGCAGTATTTT. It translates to CASSLWAGRRDTQYF.

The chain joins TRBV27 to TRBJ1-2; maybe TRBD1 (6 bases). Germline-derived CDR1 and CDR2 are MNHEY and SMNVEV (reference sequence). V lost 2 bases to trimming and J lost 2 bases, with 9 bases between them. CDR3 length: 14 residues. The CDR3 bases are TGTGCCAGCAGTTTAAAAGGACAGAACTATGGCTACACCTTC. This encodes CASSLKGQNYGYTF.

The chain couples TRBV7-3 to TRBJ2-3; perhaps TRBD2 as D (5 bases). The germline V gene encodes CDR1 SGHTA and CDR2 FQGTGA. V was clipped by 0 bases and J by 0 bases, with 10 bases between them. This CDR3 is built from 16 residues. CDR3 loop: CASSLTPRGSTDTQYF. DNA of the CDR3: TGTGCCAGCAGCTTAACCCCCCGGGGTAGCACAGATACGCAGTATTTT.

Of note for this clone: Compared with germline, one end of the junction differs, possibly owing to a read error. The CDR3 sequence: CASSLRGTGGNQQFF. The CDR3 bases are TGTGCCAGCAGCTTAAGGGGGACAGGGGGCAATCAGCAGTTCTTC. This chain connects TRBV11-3 to TRBJ2-1, with 12 bases aligning to TRBD1. CDR3 length equals 15 residues. Germline V CDR1 and CDR2: SGHNT, YENEEA. Looking up the rest from reference TRBV11-3 and TRBJ2-1 gives the full variable domain: EAGVVQSPRYKIIEKKQPVAFWCNPISGHNTLYWYLQNLGQGPELLIRYENEEAVDDSQLPKDRFSAERLKGVDSTLKIQPAELGDSAVYLCASSLRGTGGNQQFFGPGTRLTVL.

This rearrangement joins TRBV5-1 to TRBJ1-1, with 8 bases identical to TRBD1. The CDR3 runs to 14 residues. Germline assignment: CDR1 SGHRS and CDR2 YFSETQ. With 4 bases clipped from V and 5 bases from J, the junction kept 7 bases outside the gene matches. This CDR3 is CASSARQGLTEAFF. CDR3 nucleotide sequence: TGCGCCAGCAGCGCAAGACAGGGGTTAACTGAAGCTTTCTTT. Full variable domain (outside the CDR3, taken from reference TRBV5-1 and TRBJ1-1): KAGVTQTPRYLIKTRGQQVTLSCSPISGHRSVSWYQQTPGQGLQFLFEYFSETQRNKGNFPGRFSGRQFSNSRSEMNVSTLELGDSALYLCASSARQGLTEAFFGQGTRLTVV.

DNA for the CDR3: TGCGCCAGCAGCGCAGACAGGGACGAGCAGTACTTC. This translates into CASSADRDEQYF. The rearrangement uses TRBV5-1 and TRBJ2-7; TRBD1 matches at 7 bases. Trimming at V came to 4 bases and at J to 5 bases, leaving 3 bases not matched to a gene. Germline CDR1 and CDR2: SGHRS and YFSETQ. The CDR3 sequence is 12 residues long.

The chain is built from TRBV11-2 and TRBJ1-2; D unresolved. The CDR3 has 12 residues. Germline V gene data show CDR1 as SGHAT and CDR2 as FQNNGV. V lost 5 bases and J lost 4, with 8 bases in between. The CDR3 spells CASSPRAYGYTF. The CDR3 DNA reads TGTGCCAGCAGCCCTCGGGCCTATGGCTACACCTTC.

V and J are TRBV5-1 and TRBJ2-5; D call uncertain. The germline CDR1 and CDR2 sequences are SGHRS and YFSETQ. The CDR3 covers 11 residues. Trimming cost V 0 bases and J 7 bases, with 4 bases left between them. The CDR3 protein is CASSLDGTQYF. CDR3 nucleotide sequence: TGCGCCAGCAGCTTGGATGGGACCCAGTACTTC.

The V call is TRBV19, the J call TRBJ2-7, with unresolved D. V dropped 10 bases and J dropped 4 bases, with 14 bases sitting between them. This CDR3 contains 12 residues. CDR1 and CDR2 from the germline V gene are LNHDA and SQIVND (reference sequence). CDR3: CATLSREYEQYF. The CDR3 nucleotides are TGTGCCACCCTCTCCAGAGAATACGAGCAGTACTTC. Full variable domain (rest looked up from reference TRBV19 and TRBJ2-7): DGGITQSPKYLFRKEGQNVTLSCEQNLNHDAMYWYRQDPGQGLRLIYYSQIVNDFQKGDIAEGYSVSREKKESFPLTVTSAQKNPTAFYLCATLSREYEQYFGPGTRLTVT.

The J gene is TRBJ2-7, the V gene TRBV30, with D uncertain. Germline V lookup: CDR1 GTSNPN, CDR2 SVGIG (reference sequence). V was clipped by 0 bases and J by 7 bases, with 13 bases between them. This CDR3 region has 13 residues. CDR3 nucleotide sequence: TGTGCCTGGAGTGTACAGTCCGTGGGAGAGCAGTACTTC. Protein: CAWSVQSVGEQYF.

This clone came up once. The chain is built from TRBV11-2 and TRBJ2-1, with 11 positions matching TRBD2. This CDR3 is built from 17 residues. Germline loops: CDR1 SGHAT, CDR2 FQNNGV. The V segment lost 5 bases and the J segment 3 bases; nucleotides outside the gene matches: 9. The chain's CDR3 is CASSGGVAGGSYNEQFF. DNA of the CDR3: TGTGCCAGCAGCGGTGGGGTAGCGGGGGGGAGCTACAATGAGCAGTTCTTC.

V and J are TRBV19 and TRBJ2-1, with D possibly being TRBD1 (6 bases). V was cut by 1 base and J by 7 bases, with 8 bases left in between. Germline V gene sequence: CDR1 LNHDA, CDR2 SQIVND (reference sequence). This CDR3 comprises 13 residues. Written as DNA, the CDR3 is TGTGCCAGTAGTATAGGTAGGGGGAATGAGCAGTTCTTC. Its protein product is CASSIGRGNEQFF.

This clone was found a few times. The CDR3 region has the DNA TGTGCCAGCAGCGAGGAGTACAATGAGCAGTTCTTC. Encoded protein: CASSEEYNEQFF. This sequence joins TRBV7-9 and TRBJ2-1, with no clear D. CDR1 is SEHNR, CDR2 FQNEAQ, per germline (reference sequence). Deletions cut 5 bases from V and 4 bases from J, with 6 bases between. The CDR3 length is 12 residues.

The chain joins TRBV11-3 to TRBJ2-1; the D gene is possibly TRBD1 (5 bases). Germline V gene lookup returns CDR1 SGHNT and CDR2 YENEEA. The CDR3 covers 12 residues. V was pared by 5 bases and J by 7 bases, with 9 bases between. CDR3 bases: TGTGCCAGCAGCAAAAGGGGTAATGAGCAGTTCTTC. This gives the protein CASSKRGNEQFF.

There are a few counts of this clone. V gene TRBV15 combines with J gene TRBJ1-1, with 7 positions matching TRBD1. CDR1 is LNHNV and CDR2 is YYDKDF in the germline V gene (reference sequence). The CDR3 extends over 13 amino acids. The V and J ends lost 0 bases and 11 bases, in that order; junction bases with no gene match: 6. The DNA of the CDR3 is TGTGCCACCAGCAGAGATCAGGGGGGAAGGGCTTTCTTT. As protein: CATSRDQGGRAFF.

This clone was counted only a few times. CDR3 coding DNA: TGTGCCAGCAGCTTAACGCCTTCCAGGGGGGCCGGGGATACGCAGTATTTT. Its protein product is CASSLTPSRGAGDTQYF. The genes are TRBV7-3 and TRBJ2-3; D possibly corresponds to TRBD1 (7 bases). V dropped 0 bases and J dropped 6 bases, with 19 bases sitting between them. Per the germline V gene, CDR1 is SGHTA and CDR2 is FQGTGA. The CDR3 covers 17 residues.

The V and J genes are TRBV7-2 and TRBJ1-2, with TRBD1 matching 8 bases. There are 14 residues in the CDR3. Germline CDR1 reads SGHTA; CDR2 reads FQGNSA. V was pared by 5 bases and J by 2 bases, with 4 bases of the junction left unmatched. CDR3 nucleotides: TGTGCCAGCAGCATGACAGGGGAGAACTATGGCTACACCTTC. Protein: CASSMTGENYGYTF. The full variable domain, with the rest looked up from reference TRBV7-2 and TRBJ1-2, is GAGVSQSPSNKVTEKGKDVELRCDPISGHTALYWYRQSLGQGLEFLIYFQGNSAPDKSGLPSDRFSAERTGGSVSTLTIQRTQQEDSAVYLCASSMTGENYGYTFGSGTRLTVV.

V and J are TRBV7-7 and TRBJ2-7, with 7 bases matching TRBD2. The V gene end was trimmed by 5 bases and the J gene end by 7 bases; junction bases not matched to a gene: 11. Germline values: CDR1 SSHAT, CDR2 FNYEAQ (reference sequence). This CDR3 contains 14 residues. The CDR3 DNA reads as TGTGCCAGCAGCCCCCTTGGGGAGGGAAGGGAGCAGTACTTC. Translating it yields CASSPLGEGREQYF.

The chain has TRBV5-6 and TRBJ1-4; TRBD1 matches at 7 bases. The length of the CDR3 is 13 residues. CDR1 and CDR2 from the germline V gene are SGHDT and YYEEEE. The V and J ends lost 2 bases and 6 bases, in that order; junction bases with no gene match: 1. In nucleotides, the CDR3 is TGTGCCAGCAGCTTCACAGGGGATGAAAAACTGTTTTTT. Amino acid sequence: CASSFTGDEKLFF. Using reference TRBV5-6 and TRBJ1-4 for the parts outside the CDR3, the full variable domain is DAGVTQSPTHLIKTRGQQVTLRCSPKSGHDTVSWYQQALGQGPQFIFQYYEEEERQRGNFPDRFSGHQFPNYSSELNVNALLLGDSALYLCASSFTGDEKLFFGSGTQLSVL.

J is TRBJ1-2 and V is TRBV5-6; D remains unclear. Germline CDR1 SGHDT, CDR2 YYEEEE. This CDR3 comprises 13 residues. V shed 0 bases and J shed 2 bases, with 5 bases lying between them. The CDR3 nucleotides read TGTGCCAGCAGCTTGGGGTTCAACTATGGCTACACCTTC. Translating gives CASSLGFNYGYTF.

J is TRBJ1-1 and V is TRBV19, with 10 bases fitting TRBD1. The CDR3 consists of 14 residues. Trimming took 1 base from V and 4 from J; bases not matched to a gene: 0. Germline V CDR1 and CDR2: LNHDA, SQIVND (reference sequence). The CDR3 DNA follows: TGTGCCAGTAGTATAGGGACAGGGGGCACTGAAGCTTTCTTT. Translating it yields CASSIGTGGTEAFF.

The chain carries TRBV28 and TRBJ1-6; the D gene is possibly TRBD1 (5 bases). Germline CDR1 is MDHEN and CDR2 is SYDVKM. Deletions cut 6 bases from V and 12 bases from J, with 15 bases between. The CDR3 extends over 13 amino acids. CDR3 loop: CASSPYPRGPLHF. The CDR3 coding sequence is TGTGCCAGCAGCCCTTATCCTAGGGGACCCCTCCACTTT.

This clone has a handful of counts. In DNA, the CDR3 is TGTGCCAGCAGTGAAGCGGGGGTTCCCAATCAGCCCCAGCATTTT. Encoded protein: CASSEAGVPNQPQHF. The chain is built from TRBV6-1 and TRBJ1-5, with D tentatively TRBD1 (5 bases). Trimming left V 0 bases short and J 3 bases short, with 9 bases between. Germline CDR1 reads MNHNS; CDR2 reads SASEGT. The CDR3 loop spans 15 amino acids.

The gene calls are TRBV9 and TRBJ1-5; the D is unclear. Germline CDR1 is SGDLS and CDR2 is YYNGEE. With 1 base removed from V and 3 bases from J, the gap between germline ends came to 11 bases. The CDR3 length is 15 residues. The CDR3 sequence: CASSVNGGSNQPQHF. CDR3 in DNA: TGTGCCAGCAGCGTAAACGGTGGTTCCAATCAGCCCCAGCATTTT.

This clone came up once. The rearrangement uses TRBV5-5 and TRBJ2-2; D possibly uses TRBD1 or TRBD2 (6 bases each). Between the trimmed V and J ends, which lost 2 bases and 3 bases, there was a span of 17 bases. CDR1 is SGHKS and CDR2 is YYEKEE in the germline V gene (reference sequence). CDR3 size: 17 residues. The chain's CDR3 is CASSFRRGRLDTGELFF. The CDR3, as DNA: TGTGCCAGCAGCTTTAGGAGGGGGAGGCTCGACACCGGGGAGCTGTTTTTT.

CDR3 nucleotides: TGTGCCAGCAGCTTAGGTACGGAGACCCAGTACTTC. This translates into CASSLGTETQYF. The chain uses TRBV5-4 and TRBJ2-5; D not resolved. The CDR3 runs to 12 residues. CDR1 and CDR2 (germline): SGHNT, YYREEE (reference sequence). Trimming cost V 2 bases and J 5 bases, with 7 bases left between them.

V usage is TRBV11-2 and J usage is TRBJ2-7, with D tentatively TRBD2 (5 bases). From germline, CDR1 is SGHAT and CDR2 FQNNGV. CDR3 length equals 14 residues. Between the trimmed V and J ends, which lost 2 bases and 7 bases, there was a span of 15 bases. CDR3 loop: CASSLRTAVGEQYF. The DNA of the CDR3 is TGTGCCAGCAGCTTAAGAACAGCGGTGGGGGAGCAGTACTTC.